This TCR beta chain was sequenced during a study of cytotoxic CD8 clonotypes in ibrutinib-treated CLL. As for the study in general: Response sampling took place at median roughly 12 months of treatment, range 6 to 36.

Investigators sought sequencing depths of between 1 in 200,000 and 1 in 1 million T cells. The table came from immunoSEQ multiplex PCR; TCRdb's copy has only in-frame clones and leaves some out. The profile shows about 22,000 clones, about 69% of them singletons. The CDR3 runs to 15 residues. V lost 3 bases and J lost 1; bases outside the gene matches: 2. Per germline, CDR1 SGDLS and CDR2 YYNGEE. The chain couples TRBV9 to TRBJ2-7; 12 nucleotides align to TRBD2. This TCR derives from a human donor with chronic lymphocytic leukemia. The specimen comprised PBMCs, sampled after 12 months of ibrutinib treatment. CDR3 protein: CASSALAGGSYEQYF. The DNA for the CDR3 is TGTGCCAGCAGCGCCCTAGCGGGGGGGTCCTACGAGCAGTACTTC.